Shown below are 12 T cell receptor beta chains from a single sample sequenced in a study of OX40 agonist ivuxolimab in advanced cancers. Sequenced by immunoSEQ multiplex PCR; TCRdb stores in-frame clones only, minus some. The sample yields under 100,000 clones, roughly 90% seen once. This sample comprised CD4+ or CD8+ T cells sorted from blood, obtained in a trial of the OX40 agonist ivuxolimab. Receptors originate from an adult with an advanced solid tumor such as melanoma, head and neck, liver or kidney cancer.

Remarks on this clone: At the DNA level, this CDR3 is encoded by other sequences in the same sample as well. J is TRBJ2-7 and V is TRBV29-1; a possible D gene is TRBD2 (5 bases). The germline CDR1 and CDR2 sequences are SQVTM and ANQGSEA. The CDR3 is made up of 11 amino acids. V was cut by 3 bases and J by 2 bases, with 5 bases left in between. In DNA form, the CDR3 reads TGCAGCGTTGAGCGGGCCTACGAGCAGTACTTC. Protein sequence: CSVERAYEQYF.

The chain links TRBV19 to TRBJ2-6; D not certain. Between the trimmed V and J ends, which lost 9 bases and 0 bases, there was a span of 9 bases. CDR1 is LNHDA and CDR2 is SQIVND in the germline V gene (reference sequence). The CDR3 sequence is 14 residues long. The CDR3 sequence is CASSPSSGANVLTF. DNA of the CDR3: TGTGCCAGCAGTCCTTCCTCTGGGGCCAACGTCCTGACTTTC. Full variable domain (rest looked up from reference TRBV19 and TRBJ2-6): DGGITQSPKYLFRKEGQNVTLSCEQNLNHDAMYWYRQDPGQGLRLIYYSQIVNDFQKGDIAEGYSVSREKKESFPLTVTSAQKNPTAFYLCASSPSSGANVLTFGAGSRLTVL.

The rearrangement joins TRBV19 to TRBJ1-4; a possible D gene is TRBD1 (5 bases). The CDR3 is 17 residues long. Germline V gives CDR1 LNHDA, CDR2 SQIVND (reference sequence). Trimming shortened V by 4 bases and J by 4 bases, and 19 bases separated the two germline ends. The CDR3, as DNA: TGTGCCAGTAGTACGAGGAACCGGGGGGTCTTTAATGAAAAACTGTTTTTT. This translates into CASSTRNRGVFNEKLFF. The full variable domain, with the rest looked up from reference TRBV19 and TRBJ1-4, is DGGITQSPKYLFRKEGQNVTLSCEQNLNHDAMYWYRQDPGQGLRLIYYSQIVNDFQKGDIAEGYSVSREKKESFPLTVTSAQKNPTAFYLCASSTRNRGVFNEKLFFGSGTQLSVL.

This sequence joins TRBV27 and TRBJ2-5; 9 positions agree with TRBD1. CDR1 and CDR2 from the germline V gene are MNHEY and SMNVEV (reference sequence). The ends lost 5 bases at V and 1 base at J; junction bases unmatched: 8. The CDR3 loop spans 16 amino acids. The CDR3, as DNA: TGTGCCAGCAGTCCCCGGGACAGGGAACCCCAAGAGACCCAGTACTTC. Its translation is CASSPRDREPQETQYF.

This clone appeared a few times. The CDR3 coding sequence is TGTGCCAGCATGGTCGAATGGAGGCCGAACACTGAAGCTTTCTTT. It is translated as CASMVEWRPNTEAFF. The chain carries TRBV5-5 and TRBJ1-1; D uncertain. The CDR3 extends over 15 amino acids. Trimming took 6 bases from V and 1 from J, leaving 16 bases between them. The germline V gene has CDR1 SGHKS and CDR2 YYEKEE (reference sequence).

This clone was seen only a few times. V usage is TRBV11-2 and J usage is TRBJ2-1, with TRBD2 identical over 9 bases. Germline V gives CDR1 SGHAT, CDR2 FQNNGV. CDR3 length equals 14 residues. After removal of 5 bases from V and 6 bases from J, the junction contained 5 bases not matched to a gene. CDR3 protein: CASSVAGVSNEQFF. The CDR3 region has the DNA TGTGCCAGCAGCGTAGCGGGAGTTAGCAATGAGCAGTTCTTC.

The J gene is TRBJ1-1, the V gene TRBV30; unclear D gene. There are 15 residues in the CDR3. Germline lookup yields CDR1 GTSNPN and CDR2 SVGIG (reference sequence). V dropped 3 bases and J dropped 0 bases, with 14 bases sitting between them. CDR3 loop: CAWRLADVMNTEAFF. The CDR3, as DNA: TGTGCCTGGAGACTGGCTGACGTGATGAACACTGAAGCTTTCTTT.

This clone has only one observation. The chain uses TRBV12-2 and TRBJ1-5; TRBD1, the table's D call, was not compared with the DNA. TRBV12-2 is a listed pseudogene. This CDR3 spans 16 amino acids. The CDR3 DNA sequence: TGTGCAAGTCGCTTAGAAAGGGGAAGGCGCAATCAGCCCCAGCATTTT. This translates into CASRLERGRRNQPQHF.

V usage is TRBV27 and J usage is TRBJ2-3; D uncertain. The length of the CDR3 is 13 residues. Germline assignment: CDR1 MNHEY and CDR2 SMNVEV (reference sequence). Trimming removed 4 bases at V and 1 base at J, with 6 bases between. The CDR3 here is CASSYAGTDTQYF. In DNA, the CDR3 is TGTGCCAGCAGTTATGCCGGCACAGATACGCAGTATTTT.

This clone was detected a few times. The chain combines TRBV7-3 with TRBJ1-1; D is perhaps TRBD1 (5 bases). Germline lookup yields CDR1 SGHTA and CDR2 FQGTGA. The CDR3 contains 13 residues. Deletions cut 5 bases from V and 3 bases from J, with 10 bases between. CDR3 nucleotides: TGTGCCAGCAGCCAGGGCCCATACACTGAAGCTTTCTTT. This codes for CASSQGPYTEAFF. Variable domain in full (rest from reference TRBV7-3 and TRBJ1-1): GAGVSQTPSNKVTEKGKYVELRCDPISGHTALYWYRQSLGQGPEFLIYFQGTGAADDSGLPNDRFFAVRPEGSVSTLKIQRTERGDSAVYLCASSQGPYTEAFFGQGTRLTVV.

V usage is TRBV18 and J usage is TRBJ2-2, with D perhaps assigned TRBD1 or TRBD2 (6 bases each). The V end was cut by 4 bases, the J end by 0 bases, with 21 bases between. Germline values: CDR1 KGHSH, CDR2 LQKENI. This CDR3 contains 19 residues. For the CDR3, the DNA is TGTGCCAGCTCACTTACCCCGGGCGCAGGGGACTCGAACACCGGGGAGCTGTTTTTT. This translates into CASSLTPGAGDSNTGELFF. The full variable domain, its missing parts supplied by reference TRBV18 and TRBJ2-2, is NAGVMQNPRHLVRRRGQEARLRCSPMKGHSHVYWYRQLPEEGLKFMVYLQKENIIDESGMPKERFSAEFPKEGPSILRIQQVVRGDSAAYFCASSLTPGAGDSNTGELFFGEGSRLTVL.

This chain links TRBV6-5 with TRBJ2-5; D gene ambiguous. The germline V and J ends were trimmed by 5 bases and 5 bases, with 15 bases remaining between them. Germline CDR1 MNHEY, CDR2 SVGAGI. CDR3 length equals 14 residues. The CDR3 region has the DNA TGTGCCAGCAGTCCGGGCCGTCTGACGGAGACCCAGTACTTC. Translated: CASSPGRLTETQYF.